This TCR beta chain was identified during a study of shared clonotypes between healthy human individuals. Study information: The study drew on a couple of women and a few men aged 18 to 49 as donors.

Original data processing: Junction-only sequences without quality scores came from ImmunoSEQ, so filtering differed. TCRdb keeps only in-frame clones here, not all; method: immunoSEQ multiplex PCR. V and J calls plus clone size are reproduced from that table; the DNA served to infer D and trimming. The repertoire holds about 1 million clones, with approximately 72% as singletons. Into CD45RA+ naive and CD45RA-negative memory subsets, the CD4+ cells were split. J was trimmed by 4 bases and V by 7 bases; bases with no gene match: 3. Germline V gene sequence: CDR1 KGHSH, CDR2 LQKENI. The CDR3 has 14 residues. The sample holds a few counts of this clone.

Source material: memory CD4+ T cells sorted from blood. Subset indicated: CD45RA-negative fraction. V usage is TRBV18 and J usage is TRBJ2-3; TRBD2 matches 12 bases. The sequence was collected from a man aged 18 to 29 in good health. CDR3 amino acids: CASYPSGRADTQYF. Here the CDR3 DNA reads TGTGCCAGCTACCCTAGCGGGAGGGCAGATACGCAGTATTTT.